Shown below are 17 T cell receptor beta chains from a single sample sequenced in a study of T cells after yellow fever vaccination. TCRdb re-called the 5' RACE reads through MiXCR, storing one row per CDR3 protein. The data hold about 22,000 distinct CDR3 sequences, with around 5.2% observed a single time. Sequences were derived from PBMCs, either bulk or a sorted T-cell subset (CD4+, CD8+, memory, or dextramer-sorted; not recorded which), sampled around 45 days after the first yellow fever vaccination. All receptors derive from a young man who received the YFV17D yellow fever vaccine.

This clonotype was found many times. V and J are TRBV6-5 and TRBJ1-5; no clear D. Germline CDR1 reads MNHEY; CDR2 reads SVGAGI. The CDR3 has 13 amino acids. The V end was cut by 3 bases, the J end by 5 bases, with 8 bases between. CDR3 amino acids: CASSYTGDQPQHF. The CDR3 DNA reads TGTGCCAGCAGTTATACGGGAGATCAGCCCCAGCATTTT.

This clonotype was seen repeatedly, ten times or more. The J gene is TRBJ2-2, the V gene TRBV7-9, with 10 bases fitting TRBD2. The V segment lost 5 bases and the J segment 3 bases; nucleotides outside the gene matches: 6. The CDR3 length is 16 residues. In germline, CDR1 is SEHNR, CDR2 FQNEAQ (reference sequence). The CDR3 nucleotides are TGTGCCAGCAGCCCCTTACTAGCGGGGTACACCGGGGAGCTGTTTTTT. It encodes CASSPLLAGYTGELFF.

There are many counts of this clonotype. J is TRBJ2-4 and V is TRBV7-9, with 8 bases identical to TRBD1. CDR1 is SEHNR and CDR2 is FQNEAQ in the germline V gene (reference sequence). This CDR3 has 16 residues. With 5 bases clipped from V and 8 bases from J, the junction kept 14 bases outside the gene matches. The CDR3 region is CASSRALGRGRDIQYF. The CDR3 nucleotides read TGTGCCAGCAGCCGGGCTTTGGGCAGGGGGCGCGACATTCAGTACTTC.

This clonotype was counted ten times or more. The V and J genes are TRBV7-2 and TRBJ1-1; possibly TRBD1 for D (5 bases). V dropped 2 bases and J dropped 1 base, with 8 bases sitting between them. The CDR3 contains 14 residues. Germline V gives CDR1 SGHTA, CDR2 FQGNSA. CDR3 amino acids: CASSLSRANTEAFF. The CDR3 nucleotides read TGTGCCAGCAGCTTATCCAGGGCGAACACTGAAGCTTTCTTT.

This clonotype has a handful of counts. The junction departs from the called germline gene at one end, perhaps through a read error. The genes are TRBV20-1 and TRBJ2-2, with D perhaps TRBD2 (5 bases). Germline CDR1 and CDR2: DFQATT and SNEGSKA (reference sequence). There are 16 residues in the CDR3. For the CDR3, the DNA is TGCTGTGCTAGAGGTCGGAGGATCGGCATCGCCGGGGAGCTGTTTTTT. This codes for CCARGRRIGIAGELFF.

At least ten counts were recorded for this clonotype. The chain is built from TRBV2 and TRBJ1-1, with D unresolved. This CDR3 comprises 12 residues. Germline-derived CDR1 and CDR2 are SNHLY and FYNNEI. Trimming took 8 bases from V and 4 from J, leaving 11 bases between them. The CDR3: CASFRVGTEAFF. CDR3 bases: TGTGCCAGCTTCCGGGTGGGCACTGAAGCTTTCTTT. Using reference TRBV2 and TRBJ1-1 for the parts outside the CDR3, the full variable domain is EPEVTQTPSHQVTQMGQEVILRCVPISNHLYFYWYRQILGQKVEFLVSFYNNEISEKSEIFDDQFSVERPDGSNFTLKIRSTKLEDSAMYFCASFRVGTEAFFGQGTRLTVV.

V and J are TRBV6-5 and TRBJ1-6; 10 positions match TRBD1. There are 15 residues in the CDR3. Germline V gene lookup returns CDR1 MNHEY and CDR2 SVGAGI. The junction had 4 bases not matched to a gene; V was cut back by 2 bases and J by 9 bases. The CDR3 here is CASSYRDRGVSPLHF. The CDR3 nucleotides are TGTGCCAGCAGTTACCGGGACAGGGGTGTTTCACCCCTCCACTTT.

This clonotype was picked up many times. The gene calls are TRBV7-2 and TRBJ1-2; 10 positions match TRBD1. In germline, CDR1 is SGHTA, CDR2 FQGNSA. The CDR3 runs 15 residues. V was pared by 0 bases and J by 5 bases, with 3 bases of the junction left unmatched. The CDR3 nucleotides read TGTGCCAGCAGCTTAGCTGGGACAGGGGTTTATGGCTACACCTTC. Amino acid sequence: CASSLAGTGVYGYTF.

This clonotype was recorded at least ten times. The chain combines TRBV3-1 with TRBJ1-4; no clear D gene. V was trimmed by 1 base and J by 6 bases, leaving 3 bases between them. In germline, CDR1 is LGHDT, CDR2 YNNKEL (reference sequence). The CDR3 is made up of 12 amino acids. CDR3: CASSQVYEKLFF. The DNA for the CDR3 is TGTGCCAGCAGCCAAGTTTATGAAAAACTGTTTTTT.

This clonotype appeared many times. The gene calls are TRBV29-1 and TRBJ1-2; D remains unclear. V lost 6 bases, J lost 0 bases, and 11 bases lay in between. Germline V CDR1 and CDR2: SQVTM, ANQGSEA. There are 13 residues in the CDR3. This chain's CDR3 is CSVDTGANYGYTF. In DNA form, the CDR3 reads TGCAGCGTCGACACCGGGGCTAACTATGGCTACACCTTC.

There are many counts of this clonotype. This chain links TRBV7-9 with TRBJ1-5; D remains ambiguous. Germline lookup yields CDR1 SEHNR and CDR2 FQNEAQ (reference sequence). V lost 5 bases and J lost 0, with 17 bases in between. CDR3 length: 17 amino acids. The CDR3, as DNA: TGTGCCAGCAGCACCGGAGCCCCGCTCGTTAGCAATCAGCCCCAGCATTTT. Its translation is CASSTGAPLVSNQPQHF. The full variable domain, completed using reference TRBV7-9 and TRBJ1-5, is DTGVSQNPRHKITKRGQNVTFRCDPISEHNRLYWYRQTLGQGPEFLTYFQNEAQLEKSRLLSDRFSAERPKGSFSTLEIQRTEQGDSAMYLCASSTGAPLVSNQPQHFGDGTRLSIL.

This clonotype appeared a single time. Given a much more abundant clone one base away, this may be a read error. The limits of the CDR3 on the DNA are not certain, so only TCRdb's listed CDR3 is given. J is TRBJ2-7 and V is TRBV6-2 or TRBV6-3; the DNA was not compared with TRBD1, the D call given in the table. Looked up from germline, CDR1 is MNHEY and CDR2 is SVGEGT. The CDR3 has 13 residues if both end residues are counted. The CDR3 sequence is CASMWAAGNEEYF.

This clonotype was observed many times. The junction departs from germline at one end; a sequencing error may be responsible. The chain combines TRBV12-3 or TRBV12-4 with TRBJ2-7; TRBD1 is a possible D gene (6 bases). The CDR3 runs to 14 residues. The CDR3 here is CASSLGGSPGQGNF. CDR3 coding DNA: TGTGCCAGCAGTTTGGGTGGCTCTCCCGGGCAGGGGAACTTC.

This clonotype was recorded at least ten times. The chain recombines TRBV27 with TRBJ1-2; the D gene is possibly TRBD1 (5 bases). The CDR3 is 13 residues long. V was shortened by 3 bases and J by 8 bases, with 13 bases between the two germline ends. Germline V gene sequence: CDR1 MNHEY, CDR2 SMNVEV (reference sequence). CDR3 region: CASSFNRDGGYTF. CDR3 nucleotides: TGTGCCAGCAGTTTTAATCGGGACGGCGGCTACACCTTC.

This clonotype has ten or more counts. The J gene is TRBJ1-6, the V gene TRBV3-1; possible D gene TRBD1, 5 bases. Trimming shortened V by 4 bases and J by 6 bases, and 16 bases separated the two germline ends. The V gene's germline CDR1 is LGHDT and CDR2 YNNKEL (reference sequence). The CDR3 length is 16 residues. The DNA for the CDR3 is TGTGCCAGCAGCCGCTTCGGGGCAGACAGTAATTCACCCCTCCACTTT. Translated, it gives CASSRFGADSNSPLHF.

This clonotype came up many times. This chain uses TRBV7-2 with TRBJ2-3; no definite D call. The germline CDR1 and CDR2 sequences are SGHTA and FQGNSA. The CDR3 consists of 13 residues. Deletions cut 5 bases from V and 1 base from J, with 7 bases between. CDR3: CASSPSGTDTQYF. DNA for the CDR3: TGTGCCAGCAGCCCGAGCGGCACAGATACGCAGTATTTT. The full variable domain, its missing parts supplied by reference TRBV7-2 and TRBJ2-3, is GAGVSQSPSNKVTEKGKDVELRCDPISGHTALYWYRQSLGQGLEFLIYFQGNSAPDKSGLPSDRFSAERTGGSVSTLTIQRTQQEDSAVYLCASSPSGTDTQYFGPGTRLTVL.

This clonotype was observed at least ten times. The chain is built from TRBV4-1 and TRBJ1-2, with D perhaps TRBD1 (5 bases). Germline V gene sequence: CDR1 MGHRA, CDR2 YSYEKL. Deletions cut 4 bases from V and 1 base from J, with 16 bases between. CDR3 size: 16 residues. The CDR3 protein is CASSRRVGIFNYGYTF. In DNA form, the CDR3 reads TGCGCCAGCAGCCGCAGGGTCGGGATATTTAACTATGGCTACACCTTC.